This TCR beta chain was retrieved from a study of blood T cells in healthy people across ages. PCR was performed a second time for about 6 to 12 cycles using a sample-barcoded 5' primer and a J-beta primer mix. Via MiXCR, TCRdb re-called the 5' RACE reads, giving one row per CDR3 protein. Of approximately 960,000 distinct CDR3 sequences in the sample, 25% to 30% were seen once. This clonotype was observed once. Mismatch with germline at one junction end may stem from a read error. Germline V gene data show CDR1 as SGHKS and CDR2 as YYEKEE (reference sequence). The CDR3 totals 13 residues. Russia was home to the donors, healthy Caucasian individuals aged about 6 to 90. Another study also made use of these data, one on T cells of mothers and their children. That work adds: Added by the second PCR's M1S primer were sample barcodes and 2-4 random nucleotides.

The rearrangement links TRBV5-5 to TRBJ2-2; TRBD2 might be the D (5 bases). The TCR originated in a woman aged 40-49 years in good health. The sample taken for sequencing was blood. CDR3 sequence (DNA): TGTGCCAGCTGGAGGCTGAACAACGGGGAGCGGTTTTTT. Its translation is CASWRLNNGERFF.